This is a list of T cell receptor beta chains from one sample in a study of T cells after yellow fever vaccination. TCRdb re-analysed the 5' RACE reads in MiXCR, keeping a single row per CDR3 protein. The data hold 500,000 to 550,000 distinct CDR3 sequences, with 20% to 25% observed a single time. This material consisted of PBMCs, taken approximately 22 days after the first yellow fever vaccination. These receptors were obtained from a man younger than 35 who received the YFV17D yellow fever vaccine. Each CDR3 is given with its conserved first and last residue. Fields, in order: V gene, J gene, clone size, CDR3 length, D gene, CDR3 protein, CDR3 DNA. The D gene is left open where the match is weak. Clone size is shown for a subset of rows, as once, few, many or a class of expanded clone.

V gene: TRBV20-1
J gene: TRBJ1-5
clone size: few
CDR3 length: 15
D gene: .
CDR3 protein: CSARRGVRLNQPQHF
CDR3 DNA: TGCAGTGCTAGGCGAGGGGTGAGGTTGAATCAGCCCCAGCATTTT

V gene: TRBV20-1
J gene: TRBJ1-1
clone size: .
CDR3 length: 14
D gene: .
CDR3 protein: CSARVLGRNTEAFF
CDR3 DNA: TGCAGTGCTAGAGTATTAGGTCGGAACACTGAAGCTTTCTTT

V gene: TRBV6-1
J gene: TRBJ2-7
clone size: .
CDR3 length: 14
D gene: .
CDR3 protein: CASSSPSRGYEQYF
CDR3 DNA: TGTGCCAGCAGCTCCCCGTCAAGGGGCTACGAGCAGTACTTC

V gene: TRBV6-5
J gene: TRBJ2-2
clone size: .
CDR3 length: 16
D gene: .
CDR3 protein: CASSSYRDTNTGELFF
CDR3 DNA: TGTGCCAGCAGTTCCTACCGGGACACGAACACCGGGGAGCTGTTTTTT

V gene: TRBV18
J gene: TRBJ2-7
clone size: few
CDR3 length: 12
D gene: .
CDR3 protein: CASSPQEYEQYF
CDR3 DNA: TGTGCCAGCTCACCACAGGAGTACGAGCAGTACTTC

V gene: TRBV5-4
J gene: TRBJ2-1
clone size: many
CDR3 length: 15
D gene: .
CDR3 protein: CASSSSRRGNNEQFF
CDR3 DNA: TGTGCCAGCAGCTCCAGCCGGAGGGGAAACAATGAGCAGTTCTTC

V gene: TRBV6-1
J gene: TRBJ1-1
clone size: .
CDR3 length: 14
D gene: .
CDR3 protein: CASRRPTRDTEAFF
CDR3 DNA: TGTGCCAGCAGACGACCAACGAGGGACACTGAAGCTTTCTTT

V gene: TRBV6-4
J gene: TRBJ2-1
clone size: .
CDR3 length: 13
D gene: TRBD2
CDR3 protein: CASSDFTSGEQFF
CDR3 DNA: TGTGCCAGCAGTGACTTTACTAGCGGTGAGCAGTTCTTC

V gene: TRBV5-4
J gene: TRBJ1-5
clone size: .
CDR3 length: 15
D gene: .
CDR3 protein: CASSWGGDRNQPQHF
CDR3 DNA: TGTGCCAGCAGCTGGGGAGGGGATAGGAATCAGCCCCAGCATTTT

V gene: TRBV18
J gene: TRBJ2-7
clone size: few
CDR3 length: 13
D gene: .
CDR3 protein: CASSPTMRYEQYF
CDR3 DNA: TGTGCCAGCTCACCCACTATGCGCTACGAGCAGTACTTC

V gene: TRBV6-1
J gene: TRBJ2-5
clone size: .
CDR3 length: 15
D gene: TRBD1
CDR3 protein: CASSGGGTGQETQYF
CDR3 DNA: TGTGCCAGCAGTGGTGGTGGGACAGGGCAAGAGACCCAGTACTTC

V gene: TRBV12-3/TRBV12-4
J gene: TRBJ1-5
clone size: few
CDR3 length: 16
D gene: .
CDR3 protein: CASSFSSRGREQPQHF
CDR3 DNA: TGTGCCAGCAGTTTTAGCTCCCGGGGCAGGGAACAGCCCCAGCATTTT

V gene: TRBV7-9
J gene: TRBJ2-1
clone size: once
CDR3 length: 15
D gene: TRBD1
CDR3 protein: CASSSSLDRGNEQFF
CDR3 DNA: TGTGCCAGCAGCTCGAGCCTGGACAGGGGGAATGAGCAGTTCTTC

V gene: TRBV28
J gene: TRBJ1-1
clone size: few
CDR3 length: 15
D gene: .
CDR3 protein: CASSLPVWTNTEAFF
CDR3 DNA: TGTGCCAGCAGTTTACCGGTGTGGACGAACACTGAAGCTTTCTTT

V gene: TRBV20-1
J gene: TRBJ2-1
clone size: .
CDR3 length: 15
D gene: .
CDR3 protein: CSARAHQGSYNEQFF
CDR3 DNA: TGCAGTGCTAGAGCCCATCAGGGCTCCTACAATGAGCAGTTCTTC

V gene: TRBV7-2
J gene: TRBJ2-3
clone size: .
CDR3 length: 15
D gene: TRBD2
CDR3 protein: CASSFSGRTTDTQYF
CDR3 DNA: TGTGCCAGCAGCTTTAGCGGGCGAACCACAGATACGCAGTATTTT

V gene: TRBV5-1
J gene: TRBJ1-2
clone size: .
CDR3 length: 15
D gene: .
CDR3 protein: CASSLAQQNNYGYTF
CDR3 DNA: TGCGCCAGCAGCTTGGCACAACAGAACAACTATGGCTACACCTTC

V gene: TRBV20-1
J gene: TRBJ1-6
clone size: few
CDR3 length: 14
D gene: TRBD1
CDR3 protein: CSASSDRGNSPLHF
CDR3 DNA: TGCAGTGCTAGTTCGGACAGGGGTAATTCACCCCTCCACTTT

V gene: TRBV29-1
J gene: TRBJ2-2
clone size: few
CDR3 length: 16
D gene: .
CDR3 protein: CSVEDLRLTNTGELFF
CDR3 DNA: TGCAGCGTTGAAGATCTCCGACTTACTAACACCGGGGAGCTGTTTTTT

V gene: TRBV2
J gene: TRBJ1-3
clone size: .
CDR3 length: 14
D gene: .
CDR3 protein: CASRIQGPGNTIYF
CDR3 DNA: TGTGCCAGCCGTATACAGGGACCTGGAAACACCATATATTTT

V gene: TRBV29-1
J gene: TRBJ2-5
clone size: .
CDR3 length: 15
D gene: .
CDR3 protein: CSVEVDGTGWETQYF
CDR3 DNA: TGCAGCGTCGAGGTTGATGGTACAGGGTGGGAGACCCAGTACTTC

V gene: TRBV7-2
J gene: TRBJ2-5
clone size: .
CDR3 length: 13
D gene: .
CDR3 protein: CASSSQPQETQYF
CDR3 DNA: TGTGCCAGCAGCTCTCAACCACAAGAGACCCAGTACTTC

V gene: TRBV27
J gene: TRBJ2-7
clone size: .
CDR3 length: 15
D gene: TRBD1
CDR3 protein: CASSLRMTGAYEQYF
CDR3 DNA: TGTGCCAGCAGTTTACGTATGACAGGGGCCTACGAGCAGTACTTC

V gene: TRBV9
J gene: TRBJ2-3
clone size: few
CDR3 length: 16
D gene: .
CDR3 protein: CASSVEEGWYLDTQYF
CDR3 DNA: TGTGCCAGCAGCGTAGAAGAGGGGTGGTATCTTGATACGCAGTATTTT

V gene: TRBV7-2
J gene: TRBJ2-2
clone size: few
CDR3 length: 14
D gene: TRBD2
CDR3 protein: CASSFTSGTGELFF
CDR3 DNA: TGTGCCAGCAGCTTTACTAGCGGCACCGGGGAGCTGTTTTTT

V gene: TRBV4-3
J gene: TRBJ2-3
clone size: few
CDR3 length: 16
D gene: .
CDR3 protein: CASSQDLQGGTDTQYF
CDR3 DNA: TGCGCCAGCAGCCAAGATCTACAGGGCGGCACAGATACGCAGTATTTT

V gene: TRBV5-6
J gene: TRBJ1-1
clone size: .
CDR3 length: 16
D gene: .
CDR3 protein: CASSLGRASRVTEAFF
CDR3 DNA: TGTGCCAGCAGCTTGGGGCGAGCCAGCAGGGTCACTGAAGCTTTCTTT

V gene: TRBV9
J gene: TRBJ1-2
clone size: few
CDR3 length: 15
D gene: .
CDR3 protein: CASSGSIGGSYGYTF
CDR3 DNA: TGTGCCAGCAGCGGTTCTATCGGGGGAAGCTATGGCTACACCTTC

V gene: TRBV20-1
J gene: TRBJ2-1
clone size: few
CDR3 length: 11
D gene: TRBD2
CDR3 protein: CSAGTSGGQFF
CDR3 DNA: TGCAGTGCTGGGACTAGCGGGGGTCAGTTCTTC